This T cell receptor (beta chain) was observed in a study of CD8+CD57+ T cells in acquired aplastic anemia (dated by TCRdb to between 2017 and 2018). Looking at the study overall: DNA extracted from sorted CD4+ and CD8+ cells had a mean of approximately 3.5 ug, with a range of roughly 0.17 to 27.4 ug. An average of around 10 million reads for CD4+ cells and 12 million or so reads for CD8+ cells was obtained from healthy donor samples. Overall study outcomes, separate from this receptor: Roughly 30 CD8+ CDR3 sequences were shared between patients and controls but appeared highly expressed in patients and within their immunodominant clones. Patients and healthy controls showed no significant difference in CD8+ Simpson's diversity (P=0.060).

V lost 0 bases and J lost 1 base; the stretch between them is 16 bases long. The CDR3 spans 16 residues, from the cysteine through the phenylalanine. Of all the DNA, just the CDR3 is kept, 48 bases in frame from base 1. In the germline V gene (reference sequence), CDR1 corresponds to DFQATT and CDR2 to SNEGSKA. In the study, sorted CD4+ and CD8+ blood T cells from patients with severe aplastic anemia and from healthy subjects underwent deep sequencing of TCR repertoires. Ficoll-Paque density gradient centrifugation was used to isolate peripheral blood mononuclear cells. CD4+ and CD8+ T cells were sorted by FACS or magnetic beads before DNA extraction. Genomic DNA served as template for TCR beta VDJ combination and CDR3 sequence profiling. An Illumina HiSeq 2000 was used for TCR repertoire sequencing. In the original analysis: TRBV/TRBJ rearrangement plots, CDR3 size and DJ length profiles, and Simpson's diversity index were used to assess repertoires. The most abundant DNA sequence in the deep sequencing data was taken as the immunodominant clone. CDR3 amino acid sequences were checked for sharing between subjects and were compared against published repertoires and the VDJdb database. TCRdb redid the processing of the public reads, applying fastp at Q25 and MiXCR, and retained in-frame beta chains. CDR3 protein duplicates are merged, each entry listing the most common genes and DNA. TCRdb assigned the V and J calls; the authors' analysis was not used. A total of just over 400,000 distinct CDR3 sequences appear in this sample, 55% to 75% of them only once. Under 4.5% of the sample rests with the top ten.

About this clonotype itself: The specificity of this receptor is unknown. Qualities for individual bases were not recorded, and no much larger clone is one base off.

This TCR came from a human donor in good health, serving as a control. The sequencing input was sorted CD4+, CD8+, or CD8+CD57+ T cells (not recorded which) from PBMCs. The chain links TRBV20-1 with TRBJ2-7; no D gene is confidently identified. The DNA reads TGCAGTGCTAGAGATATTATAGGAGACCCTTCCTACGAGCAGTACTTC. Protein translation: CSARDIIGDPSYEQYF.